The clone carrying this TCR beta chain appeared a few times. Its target is not known. This specimen belongs to a study of blood T cells in healthy people across ages. Notes on the study in general: In the absence of known donor CMV status, changes in expanded clonotypes were possibly confounded.

Per the germline V gene, CDR1 is WSHSY and CDR2 is SAAADI. The CDR3 covers 14 residues. The authors ran a second PCR of 7 to 11 cycles using a sample-barcoded 5' primer and a J-beta primer mix. One entry per CDR3 protein results from TCRdb running MiXCR on the 5' RACE reads. The table records fewer than 650,000 distinct CDR3 sequences, 27% of them present only once. The same data also contributed to another study, on T cells of mothers and their children.

The sample was blood. This TCR was recovered from a boy aged 2 to 10 in good health. The chain uses TRBV10-2 and TRBJ2-5; D uncertain. The J call may be faulty, since TRBJ2-7 better matches the DNA end. The CDR3 bases are TGCGCCAGCAGTTCTACCGGGTCCTCCTACGAGCAGTACTTC. Its protein is CASSSTGSSYEQYF.